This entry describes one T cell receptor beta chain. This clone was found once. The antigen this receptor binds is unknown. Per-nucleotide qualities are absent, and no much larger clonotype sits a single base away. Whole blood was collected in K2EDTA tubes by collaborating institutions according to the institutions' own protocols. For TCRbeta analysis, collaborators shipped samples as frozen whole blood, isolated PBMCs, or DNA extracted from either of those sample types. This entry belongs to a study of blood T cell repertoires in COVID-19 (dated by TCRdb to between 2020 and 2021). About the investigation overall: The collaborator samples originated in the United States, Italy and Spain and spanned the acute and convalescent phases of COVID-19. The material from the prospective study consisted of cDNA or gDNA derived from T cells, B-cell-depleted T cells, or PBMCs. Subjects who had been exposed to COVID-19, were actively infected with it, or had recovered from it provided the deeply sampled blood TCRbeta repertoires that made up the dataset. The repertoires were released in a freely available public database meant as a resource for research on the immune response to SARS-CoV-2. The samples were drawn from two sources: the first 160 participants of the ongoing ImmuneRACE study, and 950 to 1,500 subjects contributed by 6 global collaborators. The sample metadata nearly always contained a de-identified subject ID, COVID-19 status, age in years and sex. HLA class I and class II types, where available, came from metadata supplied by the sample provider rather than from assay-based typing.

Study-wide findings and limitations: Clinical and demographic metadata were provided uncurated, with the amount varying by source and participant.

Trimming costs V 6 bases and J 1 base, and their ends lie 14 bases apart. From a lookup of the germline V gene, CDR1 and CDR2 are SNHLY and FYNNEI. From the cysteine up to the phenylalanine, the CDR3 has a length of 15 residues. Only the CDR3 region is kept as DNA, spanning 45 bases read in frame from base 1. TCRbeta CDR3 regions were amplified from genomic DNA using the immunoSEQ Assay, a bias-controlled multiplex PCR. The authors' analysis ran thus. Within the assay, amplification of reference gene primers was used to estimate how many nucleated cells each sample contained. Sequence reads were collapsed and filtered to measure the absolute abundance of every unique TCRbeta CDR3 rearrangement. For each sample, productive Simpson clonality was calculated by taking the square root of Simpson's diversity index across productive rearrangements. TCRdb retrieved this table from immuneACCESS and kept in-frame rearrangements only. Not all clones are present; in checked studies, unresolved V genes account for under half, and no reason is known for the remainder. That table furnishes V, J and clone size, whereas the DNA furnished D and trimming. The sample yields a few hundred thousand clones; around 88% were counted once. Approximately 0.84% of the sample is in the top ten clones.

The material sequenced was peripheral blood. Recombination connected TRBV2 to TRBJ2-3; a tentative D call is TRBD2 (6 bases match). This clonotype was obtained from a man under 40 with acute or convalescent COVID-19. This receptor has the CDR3 CASRTRLGGTDTQYF. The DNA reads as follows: TGTGCCAGCAGGACACGACTAGGTGGCACAGATACGCAGTATTTT.